The T cell receptor beta chain described here comes from a study of T cells expressing NK-cell markers. The wider study: Sorted CD3+CD56+NKG2C+, CD3+CD56+NKG2C- and CD3+CD56-NKG2C+ T cells provided the TCR beta repertoires. General study points: Several of the donors also had these clonotypes leading their CD3+CD56-NKG2C+ fraction. Of the CD8+ T cell pool in about 6 donors, roughly 1.0-8% was accounted for by dominant NKG2C+ clonotypes.

From germline, CDR1 is SGHAT and CDR2 FQNNGV. CDR3 length: 14 amino acids. Libraries used 5'RACE template switching adding universal primer site and UMIs. Reanalyzing the 5' RACE reads, TCRdb keeps one entry per CDR3 protein, without DNA. The data include 300,000 or so distinct CDR3 sequences; the top ten clones carry around 4.3%. Of note for this clonotype: What it recognizes is unknown.

The source is a woman between 18 and 70 years old in good health. The chain combines TRBV11-2 with TRBJ2-1; the D gene TCRdb calls, TRBD2, cannot be checked with no DNA. The sample taken for sequencing was blood T cells: a sorted CD56 or NKG2C T cell subset, CD4+ or CD8+ T cells, or bulk PBMC T cells (not recorded which). CDR3 region: CASSLGRFAGEQFF. Filled out from reference TRBV11-2 and TRBJ2-1, the complete variable domain reads EAGVAQSPRYKIIEKRQSVAFWCNPISGHATLYWYQQILGQGPKLLIQFQNNGVVDDSQLPKDRFSAERLKGVDSTLKIQPAKLEDSAVYLCASSLGRFAGEQFFGPGTRLTVL.